These 5 T cell receptor beta chains were all obtained from the same sample, sequenced in a study of shared clonotypes between healthy human individuals. This table comes from immunoSEQ multiplex PCR, and its TCRdb copy is limited to in-frame clones, with some not included. The sample lists approximately 2,000,000 clones; approximately 90% were seen once. Sequencing was carried out using naive CD4+ T cells from PBMCs. Subset defined: CD45RA+ positively selected. Receptors were obtained from a man aged 18-30 years in good health. Some clones in this sample may be carry-over from other donors' samples.

This chain links TRBV2 with TRBJ2-7, with 11 positions matching TRBD2. The CDR3 is 13 residues long. V lost 8 bases, J lost 6 bases, and 6 bases stayed unmatched. The germline V gene encodes CDR1 SNHLY and CDR2 FYNNEI. The CDR3 DNA sequence: TGTGCCAGCCAACAGACTAGCGGGACCGAGCAGTACTTC. As protein: CASQQTSGTEQYF.

Details on this clone: This sample includes further DNA sequences coding for the same CDR3. V gene TRBV18 combines with J gene TRBJ2-3; unclear D gene. Germline V gene lookup returns CDR1 KGHSH and CDR2 LQKENI. Deletions cut 1 base from V and 4 bases from J, with 3 bases between. There are 12 residues in the CDR3. Here the CDR3 reads CASSPQSDTQYF. The CDR3 DNA sequence: TGTGCCAGCTCACCACAATCAGATACGCAGTATTTT.

The V gene is TRBV4-1, the J gene TRBJ2-1; TRBD2 matches at 7 bases. This CDR3 comprises 22 residues. Germline loops: CDR1 MGHRA, CDR2 YSYEKL. Unmatched junction bases numbered 25, after V lost 0 bases and J lost 5 bases. DNA of the CDR3: TGCGCCAGCAGCCAAGAATGGTGGGTACTTTCGGCTAGCGGCATTGGGGACAATGAGCAGTTCTTC. It codes for CASSQEWWVLSASGIGDNEQFF.

The chain employs TRBV10-2 and TRBJ2-3, with D possibly TRBD2 on 5 matching bases. Per the germline V gene, CDR1 is WSHSY and CDR2 is SAAADI. The CDR3 totals 12 residues. The V and J ends lost 7 bases and 4 bases respectively, with 9 bases between them. In nucleotides, the CDR3 is TGCGCCAGCAAAGGGAGTGCAGATACGCAGTATTTT. This translates into CASKGSADTQYF.

V gene TRBV7-2 combines with J gene TRBJ2-1; D gene unclear. The CDR3 consists of 15 residues. In germline, CDR1 is SGHTA, CDR2 FQGNSA. Trimming took 0 bases from V and 3 from J, leaving 9 bases between them. CDR3 sequence (DNA): TGTGCCAGCAGCTTAGCCCGGATGTACTACAATGAGCAGTTCTTC. This sequence encodes CASSLARMYYNEQFF.